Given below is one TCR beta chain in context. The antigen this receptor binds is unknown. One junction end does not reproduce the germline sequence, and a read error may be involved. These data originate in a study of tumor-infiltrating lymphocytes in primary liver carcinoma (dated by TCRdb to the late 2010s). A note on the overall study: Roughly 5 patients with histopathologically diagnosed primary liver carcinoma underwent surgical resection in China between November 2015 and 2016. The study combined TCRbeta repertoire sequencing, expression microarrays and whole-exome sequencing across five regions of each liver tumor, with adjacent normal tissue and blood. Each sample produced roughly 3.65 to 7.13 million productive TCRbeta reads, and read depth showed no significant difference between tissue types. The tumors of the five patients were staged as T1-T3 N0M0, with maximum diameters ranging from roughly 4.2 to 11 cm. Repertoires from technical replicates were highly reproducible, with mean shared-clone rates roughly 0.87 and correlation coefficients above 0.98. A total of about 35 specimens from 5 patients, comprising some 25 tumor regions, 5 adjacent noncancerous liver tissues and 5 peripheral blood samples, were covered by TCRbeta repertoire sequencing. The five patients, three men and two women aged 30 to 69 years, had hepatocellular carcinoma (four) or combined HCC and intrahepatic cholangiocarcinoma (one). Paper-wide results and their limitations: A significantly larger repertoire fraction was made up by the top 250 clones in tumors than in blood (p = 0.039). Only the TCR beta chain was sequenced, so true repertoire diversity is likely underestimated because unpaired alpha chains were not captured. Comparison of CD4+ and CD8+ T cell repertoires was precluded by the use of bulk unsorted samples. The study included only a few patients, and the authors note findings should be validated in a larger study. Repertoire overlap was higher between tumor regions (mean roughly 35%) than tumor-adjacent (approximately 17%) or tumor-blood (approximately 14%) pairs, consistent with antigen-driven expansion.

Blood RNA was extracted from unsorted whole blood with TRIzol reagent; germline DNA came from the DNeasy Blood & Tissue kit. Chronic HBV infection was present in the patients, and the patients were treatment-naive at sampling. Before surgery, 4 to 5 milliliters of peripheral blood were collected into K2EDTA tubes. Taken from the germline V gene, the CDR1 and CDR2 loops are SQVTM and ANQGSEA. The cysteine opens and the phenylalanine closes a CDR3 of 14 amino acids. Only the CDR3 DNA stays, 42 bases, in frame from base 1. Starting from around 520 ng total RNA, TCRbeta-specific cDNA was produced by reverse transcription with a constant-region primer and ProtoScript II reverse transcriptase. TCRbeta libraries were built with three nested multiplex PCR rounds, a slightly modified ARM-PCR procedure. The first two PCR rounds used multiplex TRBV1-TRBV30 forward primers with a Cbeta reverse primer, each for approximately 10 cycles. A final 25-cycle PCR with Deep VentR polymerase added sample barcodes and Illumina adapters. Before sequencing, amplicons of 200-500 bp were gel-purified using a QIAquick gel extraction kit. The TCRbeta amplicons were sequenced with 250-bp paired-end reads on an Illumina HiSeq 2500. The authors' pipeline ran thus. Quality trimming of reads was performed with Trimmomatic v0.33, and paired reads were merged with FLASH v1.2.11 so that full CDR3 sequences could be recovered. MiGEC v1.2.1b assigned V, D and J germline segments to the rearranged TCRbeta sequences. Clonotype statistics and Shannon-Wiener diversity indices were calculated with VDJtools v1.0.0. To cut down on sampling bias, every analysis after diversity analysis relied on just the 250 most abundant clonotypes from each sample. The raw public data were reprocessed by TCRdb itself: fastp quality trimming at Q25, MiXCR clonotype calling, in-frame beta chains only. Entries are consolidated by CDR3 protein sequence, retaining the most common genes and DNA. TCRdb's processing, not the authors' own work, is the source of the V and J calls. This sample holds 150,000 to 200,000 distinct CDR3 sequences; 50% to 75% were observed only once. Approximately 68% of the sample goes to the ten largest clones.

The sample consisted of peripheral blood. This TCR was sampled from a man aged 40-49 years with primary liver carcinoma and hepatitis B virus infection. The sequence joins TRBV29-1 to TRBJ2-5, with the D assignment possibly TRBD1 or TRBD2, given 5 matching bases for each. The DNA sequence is TGCAGCGTCAGGGTCGAGGGCTTCCAAGAGACCCTGTACTTC. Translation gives CSVRVEGFQETLYF. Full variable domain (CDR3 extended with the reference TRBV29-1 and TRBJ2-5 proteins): SAVISQKPSRDICQRGTSLTIQCQVDSQVTMMFWYRQQPGQSLTLIATANQGSEATYESGFVIDKFPISRPNLTFSTLTVSNMSPEDSSIYLCSVRVEGFQETLYFGPGTRLLVL.